These 25 T cell receptor beta chains share one sample of origin, sequenced in a study of beta chain features in type 1 diabetes (dated by TCRdb to about 2018). Beyond this particular receptor, the publication reports: Type 1 diabetes patients showed a moderate but significant shortening of TCRB CDR3 length in all four CD4+ subsets.

What these receptors recognize is not known. Library construction relied on the immunoSEQ multiplex PCR assay. The entire isolated RNA was reverse transcribed using the High Capacity cDNA Reverse Transcription Kit, and thus expressed TCRB transcripts were sequenced. TCRdb obtained this table from immuneACCESS and retained in-frame rearrangements with V and J assigned. These tables miss some clones; where compared with another copy, unresolved V genes account for less than half of the shortfall, and the remainder is unexplained. The sample table lists about 120,000 clones, less than 20% of them with a count of one. The ten top clones hold approximately 2.2% of the sample. Sequenced: central memory CD4+ T cells from blood. The receptors were gathered from a man aged 30 to 45 with type 1 diabetes.

This clone came up a few times. The J gene is TRBJ2-5, the V gene TRBV7-2; 7 bases map to TRBD2. Germline assignment: CDR1 SGHTA and CDR2 FQGNSA. The CDR3 has 14 amino acids. Trimming took 5 bases from V and 5 from J; bases not matched to a gene: 8. CDR3 coding DNA: TGTGCCAGCAGCCTCAGACTAGCAGACGAGACCCAGTACTTC. It translates to CASSLRLADETQYF.

Only a few counts were recorded for this clone. The rearrangement links TRBV29-1 to TRBJ2-3; D is possibly TRBD1 or TRBD2 (6 bases each). The V gene lost 6 bases and the J gene lost 4 bases, with 17 bases spanning the gap. This CDR3 has 14 residues. Germline V CDR1 and CDR2: SQVTM, ANQGSEA. This CDR3 reads CSVRKGGFADTQYF. The CDR3 region has the DNA TGCAGCGTCCGGAAGGGGGGATTTGCAGATACGCAGTATTTT.

The V gene is TRBV6-1, the J gene TRBJ2-1; D gene unclear. Germline CDR1 reads MNHNS; CDR2 reads SASEGT. The germline V and J ends were trimmed by 6 bases and 6 bases, with 15 bases remaining between them. This CDR3 region has 14 residues. This CDR3 is CASRTSTQSNEQFF. CDR3 bases: TGTGCCAGCAGGACCTCAACACAGAGCAATGAGCAGTTCTTC.

This clone was observed at least ten times. The chain is built from TRBV29-1 and TRBJ2-1; maybe TRBD1 (6 bases). Trimming took 3 bases from V and 7 from J, leaving 13 bases between them. There are 13 residues in the CDR3. The germline gives CDR1 SQVTM, CDR2 ANQGSEA. The CDR3 DNA reads as TGCAGCGTTGACCCAACAGGGAAAAATGAGCAGTTCTTC. It codes for CSVDPTGKNEQFF.

CDR3: CASSPHVLGETQYF. The CDR3, as DNA: TGTGCCAGCAGCCCCCATGTACTAGGAGAGACCCAGTACTTC. The chain carries TRBV9 and TRBJ2-5, with TRBD2 as a possible D gene (5 bases). CDR1 SGDLS and CDR2 YYNGEE come from the germline V gene. The CDR3 covers 14 residues. Between the trimmed V and J ends, which lost 4 bases and 4 bases, there was a span of 14 bases.

This sequence joins TRBV2 and TRBJ1-5; no firm D call. Per the germline V gene, CDR1 is SNHLY and CDR2 is FYNNEI. There are 13 residues in the CDR3. The ends were cut back, 8 bases at V and 3 bases at J, with 11 bases in the middle. DNA of the CDR3: TGTGCCAGCCGGAGGGATATCAATCAGCCCCAGCATTTT. It translates to CASRRDINQPQHF.

This clone has just a few counts. The genes are TRBV18 and TRBJ2-7; 9 bases are shared with TRBD1. The CDR3 has 15 amino acids. The trim removed 3 bases at V and 2 bases at J, leaving 5 bases unmatched. Per germline, CDR1 KGHSH and CDR2 LQKENI. CDR3 loop: CASSPQTGGPYEQYF. The CDR3 DNA is TGTGCCAGCTCACCTCAGACAGGGGGGCCCTACGAGCAGTACTTC. Full variable domain (remainder filled in from reference TRBV18 and TRBJ2-7): NAGVMQNPRHLVRRRGQEARLRCSPMKGHSHVYWYRQLPEEGLKFMVYLQKENIIDESGMPKERFSAEFPKEGPSILRIQQVVRGDSAAYFCASSPQTGGPYEQYFGPGTRLTVT.

This clone has a handful of counts. The chain uses TRBV19 and TRBJ2-5, with 7 bases identical to TRBD2. The germline V gene encodes CDR1 LNHDA and CDR2 SQIVND (reference sequence). This CDR3 region has 12 residues. The V segment lost 6 bases and the J segment 3 bases; nucleotides outside the gene matches: 1. The DNA for the CDR3 is TGTGCCAGTAGCCGGGGGGAAGAGACCCAGTACTTC. Protein product: CASSRGEETQYF.

This clone came up a few times. The rearrangement joins TRBV11-3 to TRBJ1-4; 8 bases fit TRBD1. Unmatched junction bases numbered 11, after V lost 5 bases and J lost 0 bases. Germline loops: CDR1 SGHNT, CDR2 YENEEA. The CDR3 is 18 residues long. The CDR3 sequence is CASSKGQGPITTNEKLFF. CDR3 DNA: TGTGCCAGCAGCAAAGGACAGGGACCAATAACAACTAATGAAAAACTGTTTTTT.

This clone was seen a handful of times. The chain is built from TRBV28 and TRBJ2-7; D is unclear. Trimming stripped 10 bases from V and 2 bases from J, with 12 bases between. This CDR3 has 12 amino acids. The germline V gene encodes CDR1 MDHEN and CDR2 SYDVKM. CDR3 in amino acids: CATSGLTYEQYF. The CDR3 DNA is TGTGCCACCTCCGGGTTAACCTACGAGCAGTACTTC.

This clone was detected only a few times. The gene calls are TRBV28 and TRBJ2-7; D gene ambiguous. V lost 2 bases to trimming and J lost 5 bases, with 13 bases between them. The germline gives CDR1 MDHEN, CDR2 SYDVKM. The CDR3 is made up of 14 amino acids. The CDR3 here is CASSLPQELHEQYF. CDR3 DNA sequence: TGTGCCAGCAGTTTACCTCAGGAACTTCACGAGCAGTACTTC.

This sequence joins TRBV9 and TRBJ1-5; D call uncertain. V was pared by 0 bases and J by 5 bases, with 12 bases between. The CDR3 has 15 amino acids. Looked up from germline, CDR1 is SGDLS and CDR2 is YYNGEE. The CDR3 sequence is CASSVDSKQDQPQHF. In nucleotides, the CDR3 is TGTGCCAGCAGCGTAGACAGTAAACAAGATCAGCCCCAGCATTTT.

This clone was picked up a small number of times. The V call is TRBV11-2, the J call TRBJ2-2; no reliable D call. CDR3 length: 15 amino acids. From germline, CDR1 is SGHAT and CDR2 FQNNGV. V was shortened by 4 bases and J by 2 bases, with 11 bases between the two germline ends. The CDR3 coding sequence is TGTGCCAGCAGCTCCCCATACCCCAACACCGGGGAGCTGTTTTTT. Translation gives CASSSPYPNTGELFF.

The chain couples TRBV30 to TRBJ2-3; D perhaps matches TRBD2 (6 bases). The V gene lost 0 bases and the J gene lost 0 bases, with 10 bases spanning the gap. The CDR3 consists of 15 residues. Per germline, CDR1 GTSNPN and CDR2 SVGIG (reference sequence). CDR3 nucleotides: TGTGCCTGGAGTGTGAAGGCGGGGAGCACAGATACGCAGTATTTT. Translating gives CAWSVKAGSTDTQYF.

This clone has a handful of counts. V and J are TRBV20-1 and TRBJ2-7; D remains unclear. In germline, CDR1 is DFQATT, CDR2 SNEGSKA (reference sequence). Trimming shortened V by 4 bases and J by 4 bases, and 8 bases separated the two germline ends. This CDR3 region has 11 residues. The CDR3 loop reads CSAMWEYEQYF. The DNA for the CDR3 is TGCAGTGCTATGTGGGAATACGAGCAGTACTTC.

This clone turned up a few times. The CDR3: CAISEAQGAQGYTF. The CDR3 DNA sequence: TGTGCCATCAGTGAAGCGCAGGGGGCACAGGGCTACACCTTC. The rearrangement links TRBV10-3 to TRBJ1-2, with 8 bases aligning to TRBD1. Looked up from germline, CDR1 is ENHRY and CDR2 is SYGVKD. J lost 8 bases, V lost 3 bases, and 8 bases had no gene match. The CDR3 consists of 14 residues.

The chain carries TRBV7-2 and TRBJ2-7; 8 nucleotides align to TRBD2. The CDR3 length is 14 residues. Germline V gene sequence: CDR1 SGHTA, CDR2 FQGNSA. The junction had 5 bases not matched to a gene; V was cut back by 5 bases and J by 2 bases. The CDR3 DNA reads as TGTGCCAGCAGCATACTTAGCGGGGCCTACGAGCAGTACTTC. Its protein is CASSILSGAYEQYF.

A few counts support this clone. The genes are TRBV6-5 and TRBJ1-2, with unresolved D. This CDR3 is 13 amino acids long. Germline V gene data show CDR1 as MNHEY and CDR2 as SVGAGI. V was clipped by 6 bases and J by 4 bases, with 12 bases between them. This CDR3 reads CASSPESGYGYTF. The DNA of the CDR3 is TGTGCCAGCAGCCCCGAAAGCGGCTATGGCTACACCTTC.

In this sample, this clone turned up a few times. The chain has TRBV9 and TRBJ2-3, with 10 bases aligning to TRBD2. J lost 4 bases, V lost 7 bases, and 6 bases had no gene match. Germline V gene sequence: CDR1 SGDLS, CDR2 YYNGEE. This CDR3 has 14 amino acids. The CDR3 spells CASGAGGEADTQYF. The DNA for the CDR3 is TGTGCCAGCGGAGCGGGGGGGGAGGCAGATACGCAGTATTTT.

This clone was picked up a small number of times. The chain combines TRBV6-1 with TRBJ2-1; 10 nucleotides line up with TRBD2. V was clipped by 9 bases and J by 5 bases; unmatched bases: 4. The germline V gene encodes CDR1 MNHNS and CDR2 SASEGT. The CDR3 consists of 13 residues. The CDR3 here is CASSSGRNNEQFF. CDR3 DNA sequence: TGTGCCAGTAGTAGCGGGAGGAACAATGAGCAGTTCTTC.

The sample holds a few counts of this clone. V usage is TRBV7-2 and J usage is TRBJ1-3; no clear D gene. V was trimmed by 4 bases and J by 7 bases, leaving 8 bases between them. CDR3 length: 12 amino acids. CDR1 SGHTA and CDR2 FQGNSA come from the germline V gene. The CDR3 reads CASSSPGNTIYF. The DNA for the CDR3 is TGTGCCAGCAGCTCCCCGGGGAACACCATATATTTT.

The sample holds many counts of this clone. The chain couples TRBV27 to TRBJ1-2; 9 bases are a match to TRBD1. The ends lost 0 bases at V and 4 bases at J; junction bases unmatched: 6. Germline-derived CDR1 and CDR2 are MNHEY and SMNVEV (reference sequence). The CDR3 length is 16 residues. Written as DNA, the CDR3 is TGTGCCAGCAGTTTATCCGGGACAGGGTCGACCTATGGCTACACCTTC. As protein: CASSLSGTGSTYGYTF.

V is TRBV30 and J is TRBJ2-2; TRBD1 aligns across 8 bases. J gave up 4 bases and V 1 base, and 5 bases lay outside the gene matches. This CDR3 has 15 amino acids. The V gene's germline CDR1 is GTSNPN and CDR2 SVGIG (reference sequence). DNA of the CDR3: TGTGCCTGGAGTGGACAGGGGCTACCCACCGGGGAGCTGTTTTTT. This translates into CAWSGQGLPTGELFF.

This clone was detected only a few times. Other DNA sequences in this specimen translate into the identical CDR3. The rearrangement joins TRBV7-2 to TRBJ2-7; D unclear. Germline V lookup: CDR1 SGHTA, CDR2 FQGNSA. The V gene lost 1 base and the J gene lost 5 bases, with 15 bases spanning the gap. The CDR3 totals 15 residues. In DNA form, the CDR3 reads TGTGCCAGCAGCTTAGGTATTACGGGTTTCGACGAGCAGTACTTC. Translation: CASSLGITGFDEQYF.

The chain has TRBV25-1 and TRBJ2-3, with a tentative D call TRBD2 (6 bases). The CDR3 is made up of 13 amino acids. Trimming took 1 base from V and 4 from J, leaving 6 bases between them. Germline V lookup: CDR1 MGHDK, CDR2 SYGVNS. The CDR3 region has the DNA TGTGCCAGCAGTGAATGGAGGGCAGATACGCAGTATTTT. This encodes CASSEWRADTQYF. Combining the CDR3 with reference TRBV25-1 and TRBJ2-3 gives the whole variable domain EADIYQTPRYLVIGTGKKITLECSQTMGHDKMYWYQQDPGMELHLIHYSYGVNSTEKGDLSSESTVSRIRTEHFPLTLESARPSHTSQYLCASSEWRADTQYFGPGTRLTVL.